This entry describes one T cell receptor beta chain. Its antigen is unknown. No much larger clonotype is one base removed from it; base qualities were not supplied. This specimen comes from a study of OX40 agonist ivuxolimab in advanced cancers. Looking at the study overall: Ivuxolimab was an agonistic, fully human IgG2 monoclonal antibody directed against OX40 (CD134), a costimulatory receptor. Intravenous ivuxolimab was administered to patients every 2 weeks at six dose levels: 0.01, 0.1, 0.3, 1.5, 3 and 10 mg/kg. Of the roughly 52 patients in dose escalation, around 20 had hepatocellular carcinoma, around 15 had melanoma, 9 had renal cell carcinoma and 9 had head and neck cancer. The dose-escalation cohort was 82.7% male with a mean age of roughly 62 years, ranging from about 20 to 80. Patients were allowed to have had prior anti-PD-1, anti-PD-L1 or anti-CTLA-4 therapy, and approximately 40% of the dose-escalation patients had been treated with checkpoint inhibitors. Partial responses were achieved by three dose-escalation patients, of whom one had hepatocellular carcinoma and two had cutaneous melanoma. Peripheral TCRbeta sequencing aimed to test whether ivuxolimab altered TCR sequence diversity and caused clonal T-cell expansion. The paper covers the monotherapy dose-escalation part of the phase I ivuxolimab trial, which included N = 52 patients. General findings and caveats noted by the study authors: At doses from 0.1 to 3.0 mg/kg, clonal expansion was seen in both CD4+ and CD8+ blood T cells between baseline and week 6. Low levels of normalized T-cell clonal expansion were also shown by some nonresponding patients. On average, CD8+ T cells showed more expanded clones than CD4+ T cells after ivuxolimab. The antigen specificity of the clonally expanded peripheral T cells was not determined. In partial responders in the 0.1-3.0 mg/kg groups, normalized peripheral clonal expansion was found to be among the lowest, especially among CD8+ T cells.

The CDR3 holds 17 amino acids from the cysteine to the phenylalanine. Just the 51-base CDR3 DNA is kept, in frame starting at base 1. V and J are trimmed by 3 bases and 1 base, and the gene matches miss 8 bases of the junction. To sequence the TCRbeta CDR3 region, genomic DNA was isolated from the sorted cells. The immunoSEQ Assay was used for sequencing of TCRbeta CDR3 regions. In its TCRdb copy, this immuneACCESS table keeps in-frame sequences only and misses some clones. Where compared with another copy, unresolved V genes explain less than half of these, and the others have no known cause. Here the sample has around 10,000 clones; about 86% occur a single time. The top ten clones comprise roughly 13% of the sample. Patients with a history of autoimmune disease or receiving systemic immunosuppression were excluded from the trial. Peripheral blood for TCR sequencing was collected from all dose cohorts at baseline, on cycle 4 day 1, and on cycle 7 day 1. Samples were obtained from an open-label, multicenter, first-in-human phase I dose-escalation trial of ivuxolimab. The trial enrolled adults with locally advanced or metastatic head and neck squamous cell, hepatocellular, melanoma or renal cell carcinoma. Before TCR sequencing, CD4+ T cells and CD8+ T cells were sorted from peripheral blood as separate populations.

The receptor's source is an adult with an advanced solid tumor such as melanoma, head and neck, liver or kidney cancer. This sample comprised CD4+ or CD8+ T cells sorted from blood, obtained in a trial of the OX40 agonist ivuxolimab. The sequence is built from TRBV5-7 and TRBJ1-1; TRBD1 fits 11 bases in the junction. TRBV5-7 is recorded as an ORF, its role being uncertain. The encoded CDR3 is CASSSRTGGPTNTEAFF. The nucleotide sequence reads TGTGCCAGCAGCTCACGGACAGGGGGCCCCACGAACACTGAAGCTTTCTTT.